These 21 T cell receptor beta chains originate from one sample sequenced in a study of blood T cells in healthy people across ages. A second PCR, run for roughly 7 to 12 cycles, used a sample-barcoded 5' primer plus a J-beta primer mix. TCRdb redid the calling of the 5' RACE reads with MiXCR, one entry per CDR3 protein. The sample records approximately 1.5 million distinct CDR3 sequences, around 40% being singletons. Sequenced input: blood. All receptors come from a woman aged 18-29 years in good health.

Details on this clonotype: One junction end does not reproduce the germline sequence, and a read error may be involved. The chain combines TRBV6-2 or TRBV6-3 with TRBJ2-1; D assignment may be TRBD1 or TRBD2 (7 bases each). The CDR3 consists of 15 residues. The germline V gene has CDR1 MNHEY and CDR2 SVGEGT. CDR3 sequence reads: CDSILRRGGSEEQFF. The CDR3 region has the DNA TGTGACAGCATTCTTCGCAGGGGGGGATCGGAGGAGCAGTTCTTC.

As concerns this clonotype: A read error may be the cause here, since a much bigger clone is one base away. The chain has TRBV20-1 and TRBJ2-1; no firm D call. V was shortened by 3 bases and J by 0 bases, with 12 bases between the two germline ends. The CDR3 totals 15 residues. Germline V lookup: CDR1 DFQATT, CDR2 SNEGSKA (reference sequence). CDR3 sequence (DNA): TGCAGTGCTAGTCCTACTGATAGCTCCTACAATGAGCAGTTCTTC. Translation: CSASPTDSSYNEQFF.

This clonotype was seen a few times. The chain is built from TRBV20-1 and TRBJ2-5; D is possibly TRBD2 (6 bases). Trimming took 3 bases from V and 5 from J, leaving 10 bases between them. Per germline, CDR1 DFQATT and CDR2 SNEGSKA (reference sequence). This CDR3 has 12 amino acids. The CDR3 DNA sequence: TGCAGTGCTAGGGCGGGGTTGGAGACCCAGTACTTC. Amino acid sequence: CSARAGLETQYF.

The chain carries TRBV11-2 and TRBJ2-1, with D possibly being TRBD1 or TRBD2 (6 bases each). The J call is doubtful: the DNA matches TRBJ2-7 better. The CDR3 has 17 residues. Germline V gives CDR1 SGHAT, CDR2 FQNNGV. The CDR3 DNA is TGTGCCAGCAGCTTAATAGTGGGGGGCGCCACCTACAATGAGCAGTACTTC. Amino acids: CASSLIVGGATYNEQYF.

This clonotype appeared a few times. The chain carries TRBV12-3 or TRBV12-4 and TRBJ1-2; the match to TRBD1 covers 7 bases. The V gene end was trimmed by 6 bases and the J gene end by 2 bases; junction bases not matched to a gene: 9. This CDR3 comprises 15 residues. This chain's CDR3 is CASSWSRGSNYGYTF. The CDR3, as DNA: TGTGCCAGCAGCTGGAGCAGGGGGTCCAACTATGGCTACACCTTC.

This clonotype appeared a few times. The V call is TRBV4-3, the J call TRBJ1-2; 8 bases map to TRBD1. The CDR3 totals 15 residues. After removal of 2 bases from V and 4 bases from J, the junction contained 6 bases not matched to a gene. Germline V gene data show CDR1 as LGHNA and CDR2 as YSLEER. The CDR3 protein is CASSQRTGPGYGYTF. CDR3 DNA sequence: TGCGCCAGCAGCCAACGGACAGGGCCCGGCTATGGCTACACCTTC.

This clonotype was detected a few times. CDR3 residues: CASSRYREGSPLHF. The CDR3 DNA reads TGCGCCAGCAGCCGGTACAGGGAAGGATCACCCCTCCACTTT. The genes are TRBV4-1 and TRBJ1-6; D is possibly TRBD1 (6 bases). V was shortened by 4 bases and J by 10 bases, with 14 bases between the two germline ends. CDR1 is MGHRA and CDR2 is YSYEKL in the germline V gene. The CDR3 spans 14 residues.

This rearrangement joins TRBV7-3 to TRBJ1-2; 7 bases map to TRBD1. This CDR3 comprises 14 residues. CDR1 and CDR2 from the germline V gene are SGHTA and FQGTGA. J gave up 5 bases and V 5 bases, and 8 bases lay outside the gene matches. DNA of the CDR3: TGTGCCAGCAGCCCGGGGACAGCAGTTTATGGCTACACCTTC. Residues: CASSPGTAVYGYTF.

This clonotype has a handful of counts. The chain combines TRBV20-1 with TRBJ2-5; D gene unclear. The tail of the sequence fits TRBJ2-7 better, so the J call may be wrong. The CDR3 sequence is 14 residues long. Germline values: CDR1 DFQATT, CDR2 SNEGSKA (reference sequence). In nucleotides, the CDR3 is TGCAGTGCTAGAGATAGAAACTTCCTGGTCGAGCAGTACTTC. Protein sequence: CSARDRNFLVEQYF.

The chain employs TRBV7-2 and TRBJ1-6, with D possibly matching TRBD1 (5 bases). Germline lookup yields CDR1 SGHTA and CDR2 FQGNSA. Trimming took off 3 bases at V and 2 bases at J, with 8 bases between the two ends. The CDR3 is made up of 15 amino acids. The CDR3 sequence is CASSFDSAYNSPLHF. The CDR3 DNA follows: TGTGCCAGCAGCTTCGACAGTGCCTATAATTCACCCCTCCACTTT.

The chain has TRBV20-1 and TRBJ1-1, with no clear D. With 4 bases removed from V and 4 bases from J, the gap between germline ends came to 10 bases. CDR3 length: 12 residues. Germline-derived CDR1 and CDR2 are DFQATT and SNEGSKA (reference sequence). Here the CDR3 reads CSAIVGFTEAFF. CDR3 nucleotide sequence: TGCAGTGCTATCGTGGGCTTCACTGAAGCTTTCTTT.

The genes are TRBV6-2 or TRBV6-3 and TRBJ2-1, with TRBD2 as a possible D gene (6 bases). This CDR3 is built from 14 residues. V lost 2 bases and J lost 10, with 15 bases in between. Germline V lookup: CDR1 MNHEY, CDR2 SVGEGT. This CDR3 is CASSYGGTNGEQFF. The CDR3 bases are TGTGCCAGCAGTTACGGGGGGACGAACGGGGAGCAGTTCTTC.

The V and J genes are TRBV9 and TRBJ2-1, with a weak D call TRBD1 (6 bases). Germline CDR1 SGDLS, CDR2 YYNGEE. Between the trimmed V and J ends, which lost 3 bases and 7 bases, there was a span of 14 bases. The CDR3 spans 14 residues. The CDR3 sequence is CASSERGGSNEQFF. In nucleotides, the CDR3 is TGTGCCAGCAGCGAGAGAGGGGGAAGTAATGAGCAGTTCTTC.

The chain couples TRBV7-8 to TRBJ1-2, with 7 bases identical to TRBD1. This CDR3 comprises 15 residues. CDR1 and CDR2 from the germline V gene are SGHVS and FQNEAQ. V shed 5 bases, J shed 6 bases, and the junction held 12 bases outside the gene matches. The CDR3 nucleotides read TGTGCCAGCAGCCGAGGGACAGATCGTCATCATGGCTACACCTTC. Protein product: CASSRGTDRHHGYTF.

The chain links TRBV6-5 to TRBJ2-7; no reliable D call. In germline, CDR1 is MNHEY, CDR2 SVGAGI. The CDR3 covers 14 residues. Trimming removed 0 bases at V and 3 bases at J, with 9 bases between. This chain's CDR3 is CASSYSLSYYEQYF. The CDR3 region has the DNA TGTGCCAGCAGTTACTCGCTGAGCTACTACGAGCAGTACTTC.

This chain uses TRBV20-1 with TRBJ2-5; D is possibly TRBD2 (5 bases). The J call may be incorrect, as the DNA end agrees better with TRBJ2-7. Germline assignment: CDR1 DFQATT and CDR2 SNEGSKA (reference sequence). The CDR3 contains 13 residues. Here the CDR3 reads CSARPVATSEQYF. CDR3 coding DNA: TGCAGTGCTAGGCCCGTCGCCACTAGCGAGCAGTACTTC.

This clonotype has a handful of counts. The chain combines TRBV7-9 with TRBJ1-2; the D gene is possibly TRBD1 (6 bases). Germline assignment: CDR1 SEHNR and CDR2 FQNEAQ (reference sequence). Between the trimmed V and J ends, which lost 2 bases and 2 bases, there was a span of 9 bases. The CDR3 sequence is 14 residues long. CDR3 protein: CASSLITGNYGYTF. CDR3 nucleotide sequence: TGTGCCAGCAGCTTAATCACAGGGAACTATGGCTACACCTTC. Supplemented by reference TRBV7-9 and TRBJ1-2, the full variable domain reads DTGVSQNPRHKITKRGQNVTFRCDPISEHNRLYWYRQTLGQGPEFLTYFQNEAQLEKSRLLSDRFSAERPKGSFSTLEIQRTEQGDSAMYLCASSLITGNYGYTFGSGTRLTVV.

The chain combines TRBV9 with TRBJ1-1; tentatively, D is TRBD1 (6 bases). The CDR3 is 14 residues long. The V gene's germline CDR1 is SGDLS and CDR2 YYNGEE. V was cut by 4 bases and J by 2 bases, with 12 bases left in between. This CDR3 reads CASSPNGGNTEAFF. The CDR3 nucleotides are TGTGCCAGCAGCCCTAACGGGGGCAACACTGAAGCTTTCTTT.

The J gene is TRBJ2-5, the V gene TRBV29-1, with D unresolved. CDR1 and CDR2 from the germline V gene are SQVTM and ANQGSEA. V was pared by 2 bases and J by 11 bases, with 15 bases between. The CDR3 sequence is 12 residues long. Written as DNA, the CDR3 is TGCAGCGTTGAATTTCAGTACAATGAGCAGTACTTC. Residues: CSVEFQYNEQYF. Looking up the rest from reference TRBV29-1 and TRBJ2-5 gives the full variable domain: SAVISQKPSRDICQRGTSLTIQCQVDSQVTMMFWYRQQPGQSLTLIATANQGSEATYESGFVIDKFPISRPNLTFSTLTVSNMSPEDSSIYLCSVEFQYNEQYFGPGTRLLVL.

The chain recombines TRBV2 with TRBJ1-2; D is ambiguous. Trimming cost V 3 bases and J 8 bases, with 19 bases left between them. The germline V gene has CDR1 SNHLY and CDR2 FYNNEI. The CDR3 loop spans 15 amino acids. In DNA form, the CDR3 reads TGTGCCAGCAGTGAGAGAAGAGGATCTCTCTTAGGCTACACCTTC. It translates to CASSERRGSLLGYTF.

This clonotype was counted a few times. The rearrangement links TRBV6-5 to TRBJ2-2; D is possibly TRBD2 (5 bases). The germline gives CDR1 MNHEY, CDR2 SVGAGI. Deletions cut 5 bases from V and 6 bases from J, with 10 bases between. The CDR3 totals 13 residues. CDR3 in DNA: TGTGCCAGCAGTCCTAGCCCACCCGGGGAGCTGTTTTTT. It encodes CASSPSPPGELFF.